This T cell receptor (beta chain) appears in the sequencing data of a study of cytomegalovirus exposure and HLA in healthy donors. Study-wide findings and caveats: It was in a later analysis that TCR association rates were seen to vary by HLA locus, highest for DRB1 and lowest for HLA-C. The likely origin of a cluster of highly shared sequence variants was a sequencing artifact. The classifier reportedly diagnosed cytomegalovirus status with high sensitivity and specificity. Accurate HLA-A and HLA-B prediction from TCR beta sequences was reported for most subjects.

J lost 6 bases, V lost 4 bases, and 4 bases had no gene match. Per germline, CDR1 SGDLS and CDR2 YYNGEE. The CDR3 is 14 residues long. A note on this clone: The antigen is undetermined.

Primers included in the PCR were 60 Vbeta and 13 Jbeta primers. TCRdb keeps only in-frame clones here, not all; method: immunoSEQ multiplex PCR. The sample lists some 40,000 clones, around half seen once, with 6.2% in the top ten. The sample was PBMCs. V usage is TRBV9 and J usage is TRBJ1-4, with 9 bases lining up with TRBD1. This TCR derives from a woman aged 40 to 50 in good health and CMV-seropositive. DNA of the CDR3: TGTGCCAGCAGCCGACAGGGGGGGGATGAAAAACTGTTTTTT. It is translated as CASSRQGGDEKLFF.